This T cell receptor beta chain was retrieved from a study of T-cell reconstitution after alpha-beta-depleted transplantation in children. Unique molecular identifiers were incorporated when the TCRbeta library was constructed. Each CDR3 protein is one row after TCRdb ran MiXCR on the PCR reads. The repertoire holds some 830,000 distinct CDR3 sequences, less than 20% seen once, with roughly 5% in the top ten. Trimming removed 6 bases from V and 7 bases from J, with 24 bases in between. The CDR3 loop spans 17 amino acids. This clonotype has more than one count but fewer than ten. Its antigen is unidentified. Study findings and constraints: Once a year had passed after transplant, T-cell counts and diversity came mostly from newly produced T cells. Reportedly, only several hundred clones from non-depleted graft cells drove alpha-beta T-cell counts at about two months. High day-60 TCRbeta diversity in some patients came from surviving recipient T cells and thymic progenitors.

This TCR was sampled from a male patient between 5 and 17 years old who had a stem cell transplant for acute lymphoblastic leukemia, so the T cells may come from the graft donor. The sample was PBMCs, mostly from graft donor cells, taken 360 days after TCRalphabeta/CD19-depleted stem cell transplant. V gene TRBV12-3 or TRBV12-4 combines with J gene TRBJ2-2; the D gene is possibly TRBD2 (6 bases). CDR3 nucleotides: TGTGCCAGCAGACTACCGTACCGGGACTCCCGTGGCGGGGAGCTGTTTTTT. It encodes CASRLPYRDSRGGELFF.